These T cell receptor beta chains were read from a single sample in a study of cytomegalovirus exposure and HLA in healthy donors. Profiled with immunoSEQ multiplex PCR; TCRdb holds only in-frame clones, not every one. The sample includes around 110,000 clones. The sequenced sample was PBMCs. These receptor sequences come from a man aged 25-40 years in good health and CMV-seronegative. The CDR3 runs from the conserved cysteine through the conserved F or W. A D gene is named only where the DNA matches it firmly.

>NA|13|TRBV18|TRBJ1-1
CASTVTENTEAFF
TGTGCCAGCACGGTGACAGAGAACACTGAAGCTTTCTTT
>NA|12|TRBV5-1|TRBJ2-7
CASSMGLYEQYF
TGCGCCAGCAGCATGGGGCTCTACGAGCAGTACTTC
>NA|13|TRBV6-1|TRBJ1-2
CASSDGTFYGYTF
TGTGCCAGCAGTGACGGGACTTTCTATGGCTACACCTTC
>NA|16|TRBV19|TRBJ1-6
CASSITSVDFNSPLHF
TGTGCCAGTAGTATAACGTCAGTGGACTTTAATTCACCCCTCCACTTT
>NA|16|TRBV4-1|TRBJ2-4
CASSQDRSSLGVSEYF
TGCGCCAGCAGCCAAGATCGGTCCTCATTAGGGGTTTCTGAGTACTTC
>TRBD2|15|TRBV9|TRBJ2-3
CASSVSGGGTDTQYF
TGTGCCAGCAGCGTTAGCGGGGGGGGCACAGATACGCAGTATTTT
>TRBD1|12|TRBV25-1|TRBJ1-2
CASMAGGRGYTF
TGTGCCAGCATGGCAGGGGGAAGGGGCTACACCTTC
>NA|13|TRBV7-9|TRBJ1-3
CASSSLKRNTIYF
TGTGCCAGCAGCTCCCTAAAGAGAAACACCATATATTTT
>NA|15|TRBV7-9|TRBJ1-4
CASSLGGGVGEKLFF
TGTGCCAGCAGCTTAGGTGGAGGGGTCGGCGAAAAACTGTTTTTT
>NA|14|TRBV6-6|TRBJ2-2
CASSPTRNTGELFF
TGTGCCAGCAGTCCGACACGTAACACCGGGGAGCTGTTTTTT
>TRBD1|13|TRBV6-4|TRBJ1-6
CASSEQGGPPLHF
TGTGCCAGCAGTGAGCAAGGGGGCCCACCCCTCCACTTT
>TRBD1|16|TRBV28|TRBJ2-3
CASSSTDRGNADTQYF
TGTGCCAGCAGCAGCACCGACAGGGGGAATGCAGATACGCAGTATTTT
>NA|15|TRBV18|TRBJ2-3
CASSLGTPSTDTQYF
TGTGCCAGCTCACTTGGGACACCTAGCACAGATACGCAGTATTTT
>TRBD1|16|TRBV5-4|TRBJ2-1
CASSAGTGGAYNEQFF
TGTGCCAGCAGCGCGGGGACAGGGGGAGCCTACAATGAGCAGTTCTTC
>TRBD1|17|TRBV5-6|TRBJ2-2
CASRTARVGTGTGELFF
TGTGCCAGCAGAACTGCAAGGGTTGGGACAGGCACCGGGGAGCTGTTTTTT
>TRBD1|14|TRBV10-3|TRBJ2-1
CAIHQGDREDEQFF
TGTGCCATTCATCAGGGGGACAGGGAGGATGAGCAGTTCTTC
>TRBD2|16|TRBV30|TRBJ2-2
CATAPGAGGYTGELFF
TGTGCCACCGCCCCGGGGGCGGGGGGGTACACCGGGGAGCTGTTTTTT
>NA|14|TRBV5-1|TRBJ2-2
CASSFREDTGELFF
TGCGCCAGCAGCTTTAGAGAGGACACCGGGGAGCTGTTTTTT
>NA|14|TRBV10-1|TRBJ1-1
CASSPGLENTEAFF
TGCGCCAGCAGCCCCGGACTGGAGAACACTGAAGCTTTCTTT
>TRBD2|15|TRBV5-1|TRBJ2-3
CASSLEGLAADTQYF
TGCGCCAGCAGCCTGGAGGGGCTAGCGGCAGATACGCAGTATTTT
>TRBD1|16|TRBV7-2|TRBJ2-2
CASSLYGTGNTGELFF
TGTGCCAGCAGCTTATACGGGACAGGGAACACCGGGGAGCTGTTTTTT
>NA|15|TRBV5-1|TRBJ1-1
CASSDQQGMGTEAFF
TGCGCCAGCAGCGACCAGCAGGGGATGGGGACTGAAGCTTTCTTT
>NA|13|TRBV7-2|TRBJ1-1
CASSLRMNTEAFF
TGTGCCAGCAGCCTGAGAATGAACACTGAAGCTTTCTTT
>NA|14|TRBV19|TRBJ1-2
CASSPLGGDYGYTF
TGTGCCAGTAGTCCCTTAGGGGGGGACTATGGCTACACCTTC
>NA|12|TRBV2|TRBJ1-2
CASSEAGHGYTF
TGTGCCAGCAGTGAAGCGGGCCATGGCTACACCTTC
>TRBD1|15|TRBV18|TRBJ1-2
CASSPGQEMVYGYTF
TGTGCCAGCTCACCAGGACAGGAAATGGTCTATGGCTACACCTTC
>NA|14|TRBV11-2|TRBJ2-5
CASSFGLWQETQYF
TGTGCCAGCAGCTTCGGGTTGTGGCAAGAGACCCAGTACTTC
>TRBD2|16|TRBV10-2|TRBJ2-3
CASSGVAGGLQDTQYF
TGCGCCAGCAGTGGGGTAGCGGGGGGGCTACAAGATACGCAGTATTTT
>TRBD2|16|TRBV11-1|TRBJ2-7
CASSTGTSGGPYEQYF
TGTGCCAGCAGCACGGGGACTAGCGGGGGGCCCTACGAGCAGTACTTC
>TRBD1|13|TRBV2|TRBJ2-7
CASIPGGPYEQYF
TGTGCCAGCATTCCAGGGGGACCCTACGAGCAGTACTTC
>TRBD1|15|TRBV19|TRBJ1-6
CASSVGTGSNSPLHF
TGTGCCAGTAGTGTCGGGACAGGGTCTAATTCACCCCTCCACTTT
>NA|12|TRBV6-1|TRBJ2-7
CASRSYNYEQYF
TGTGCCAGCAGATCCTATAACTACGAGCAGTACTTC
>TRBD2|17|TRBV2|TRBJ2-3
CASSEQSSGVSTDTQCF
TGTGCCAGCAGTGAACAGTCTAGCGGGGTTAGCACAGATACGCAGTGTTTT
>NA|14|TRBV10-3|TRBJ2-5
CAISGGAGKETQYF
TGTGCCATCAGTGGAGGAGCGGGCAAAGAGACCCAGTACTTC
>TRBD1|15|TRBV4-2|TRBJ2-7
CASSLGTGEGYEQYF
TGTGCCAGCAGCCTCGGGACAGGCGAGGGCTACGAGCAGTACTTC
>TRBD2|13|TRBV2|TRBJ2-7
CASQGDYMGEQYF
TGTGCCAGCCAAGGGGACTACATGGGCGAGCAGTACTTC
>TRBD2|16|TRBV13|TRBJ2-1
CASSLEDTSGGDEQFF
TGTGCCAGCAGCTTAGAGGATACTAGCGGGGGTGATGAGCAGTTCTTC
>NA|16|TRBV11-2|TRBJ1-1
CASSFRRVTLNTEAFF
TGTGCCAGCAGCTTTCGGAGGGTAACGCTGAACACTGAAGCTTTCTTT
>NA|15|TRBV10-3|TRBJ2-5
CAISGTALRQETQYF
TGTGCCATCAGTGGGACAGCCCTTAGGCAAGAGACCCAGTACTTC
>NA|15|TRBV5-1|TRBJ2-5
CASSLATAYQETQYF
TGCGCCAGCAGCTTGGCCACAGCCTACCAAGAGACCCAGTACTTC
>TRBD1|15|TRBV7-9|TRBJ2-5
CASSSARQGEETQYF
TGTGCCAGCAGCTCCGCCCGACAGGGGGAAGAGACCCAGTACTTC
>NA|15|TRBV6-1|TRBJ1-3
CASSETPNSGNTIYF
TGTGCCAGCAGTGAAACGCCTAACTCTGGAAACACCATATATTTT
>TRBD2|15|TRBV18|TRBJ2-7
CASSPSLAASYEQYF
TGTGCCAGCTCACCATCACTAGCGGCATCCTACGAGCAGTACTTC
>TRBD1|15|TRBV7-9|TRBJ1-2
CASSKRIDRVEGYTF
TGTGCCAGCAGCAAGCGAATTGACAGGGTCGAAGGCTACACCTTC
>TRBD1|14|TRBV7-9|TRBJ2-3
CASSSGQGADTQYF
TGTGCCAGCAGCTCGGGACAGGGAGCAGATACGCAGTATTTT
>TRBD1|15|TRBV5-1|TRBJ1-5
CASSLFAGGNQPQHF
TGCGCCAGCAGCTTGTTCGCAGGGGGAAATCAGCCCCAGCATTTT
>NA|16|TRBV6-5|TRBJ1-3
CASSYTNQGSGNTIYF
TGTGCCAGCAGTTACACCAACCAGGGATCTGGAAACACCATATATTTT
>NA|16|TRBV15|TRBJ1-6
CATSTHAPEANSPLHF
TGTGCCACCAGCACTCACGCCCCAGAGGCAAATTCACCCCTCCACTTT
>NA|14|TRBV7-3|TRBJ1-1
CASSLGGRATEAFF
TGTGCCAGCAGCTTAGGAGGGCGGGCCACTGAAGCTTTCTTT
>TRBD1|17|TRBV10-1|TRBJ1-1
CASSTAITGGPNTEAFF
TGCGCCAGCAGTACCGCTATCACAGGGGGCCCGAACACTGAAGCTTTCTTT
>NA|13|TRBV11-3|TRBJ2-3
CASSDLGTDTQYF
TGTGCCAGCAGCGACTTAGGCACAGATACGCAGTATTTT
>TRBD1|17|TRBV30|TRBJ1-6
CAWSPEGAGVGNSPLHF
TGTGCCTGGAGCCCTGAGGGGGCAGGGGTTGGGAATTCACCCCTCCACTTT
>NA|14|TRBV5-1|TRBJ1-6
CASSQQDYNSPLHF
TGCGCCAGCAGTCAACAGGACTATAATTCACCCCTCCACTTT
>NA|13|TRBV2|TRBJ2-3
CASRTGFTDTQYF
TGTGCCAGCAGGACAGGATTCACAGATACGCAGTATTTT
>TRBD1|16|TRBV7-9|TRBJ2-3
CASSLGQGDWADTQYF
TGTGCCAGCAGCTTGGGACAGGGAGATTGGGCAGATACGCAGTATTTT
>NA|17|TRBV5-3|TRBJ2-7
CARSLPRLTGFSYEQYF
TGTGCCAGAAGCTTGCCCCGCCTTACAGGGTTCTCCTACGAGCAGTACTTC
>TRBD1|19|TRBV5-1|TRBJ1-2
CASSLQSQGARWDPRGYTF
TGCGCCAGCAGCTTGCAATCGCAGGGGGCTCGGTGGGATCCTCGGGGCTACACCTTC
>TRBD1|17|TRBV5-1|TRBJ2-2
CASSLQGARGSAGELFF
TGCGCCAGCAGCTTACAGGGGGCGCGGGGGAGCGCCGGGGAGCTGTTTTTT